These 5 T cell receptor beta chains share one sample of origin, sequenced in a study of cytomegalovirus exposure and HLA in healthy donors. It was with 60 Vbeta and 13 Jbeta primers that the PCR ran. The method was immunoSEQ multiplex PCR; TCRdb's version includes in-frame clones alone and lacks a portion of them. The sample yields about 200,000 clones, around nine tenths seen once. Sequencing was performed on PBMCs. The source of these receptors is a woman aged 30 to 39 in good health and CMV-seronegative.

The chain links TRBV5-8 to TRBJ2-7, with D perhaps matching TRBD1 (6 bases). Germline V gene sequence: CDR1 SGHTS, CDR2 YDEGEE. Trimming shortened V by 2 bases and J by 2 bases, and 14 bases separated the two germline ends. The CDR3 contains 15 residues. DNA of the CDR3: TGTGCCAGCAGCTTCCGGGACACCCGACCCTACGAGCAGTACTTC. Its translation: CASSFRDTRPYEQYF. Supplemented by reference TRBV5-8 and TRBJ2-7, the full variable domain reads EAGVTQSPTHLIKTRGQQATLRCSPISGHTSVYWYQQALGLGLQFLLWYDEGEERNRGNFPPRFSGRQFPNYSSELNVNALELEDSALYLCASSFRDTRPYEQYFGPGTRLTVT.

The chain recombines TRBV4-1 with TRBJ2-7; D is unclear. CDR3 length equals 12 residues. Looked up from germline, CDR1 is MGHRA and CDR2 is YSYEKL. Trimming stripped 5 bases from V and 1 base from J, with 6 bases between. CDR3 DNA sequence: TGCGCCAGCAGCTCCCAATCCTACGAGCAGTACTTC. This encodes CASSSQSYEQYF.

The chain links TRBV7-2 to TRBJ2-3; TRBD2 matches at 7 bases. With V trimmed by 2 bases and J by 5 bases, 7 bases remained unmatched. The CDR3 is made up of 15 amino acids. CDR1 and CDR2 (germline): SGHTA, FQGNSA. The CDR3 spells CASSLPGGGEDTQYF. CDR3 DNA sequence: TGTGCCAGCAGCTTACCGGGGGGAGGGGAAGATACGCAGTATTTT.

The rearrangement links TRBV5-6 to TRBJ2-7; the D gene is possibly TRBD1 (6 bases). The V end was cut by 4 bases, the J end by 7 bases, with 15 bases between. CDR3 length equals 13 residues. Per the germline V gene, CDR1 is SGHDT and CDR2 is YYEEEE. The CDR3 nucleotides are TGTGCCAGCAGCCTACAGGGCCTTCGGGAGCAGTACTTC. Its protein is CASSLQGLREQYF. Full variable domain (missing parts from reference TRBV5-6 and TRBJ2-7): DAGVTQSPTHLIKTRGQQVTLRCSPKSGHDTVSWYQQALGQGPQFIFQYYEEEERQRGNFPDRFSGHQFPNYSSELNVNALLLGDSALYLCASSLQGLREQYFGPGTRLTVT.

The chain carries TRBV5-1 and TRBJ2-5, with TRBD1 matching over 7 bases. The V gene end was trimmed by 4 bases and the J gene end by 2 bases; junction bases not matched to a gene: 8. This CDR3 is 15 amino acids long. CDR1 is SGHRS, CDR2 YFSETQ, per germline. CDR3 region: CASSPTGAPQETQYF. The CDR3 bases are TGCGCCAGCAGCCCAACAGGGGCACCACAAGAGACCCAGTACTTC.